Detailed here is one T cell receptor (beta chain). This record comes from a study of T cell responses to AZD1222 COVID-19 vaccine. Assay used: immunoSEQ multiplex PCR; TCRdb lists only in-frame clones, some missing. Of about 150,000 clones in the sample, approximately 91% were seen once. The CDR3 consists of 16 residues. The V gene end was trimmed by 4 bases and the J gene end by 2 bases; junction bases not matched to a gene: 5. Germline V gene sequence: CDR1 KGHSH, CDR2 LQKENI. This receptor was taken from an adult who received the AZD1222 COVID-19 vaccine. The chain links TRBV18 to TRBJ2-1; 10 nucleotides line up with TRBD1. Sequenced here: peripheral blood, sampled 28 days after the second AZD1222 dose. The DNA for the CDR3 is TGTGCCAGCTCACGGAAGACAGGGGGCACCTACAATGAGCAGTTCTTC. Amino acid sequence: CASSRKTGGTYNEQFF. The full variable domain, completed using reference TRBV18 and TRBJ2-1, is NAGVMQNPRHLVRRRGQEARLRCSPMKGHSHVYWYRQLPEEGLKFMVYLQKENIIDESGMPKERFSAEFPKEGPSILRIQQVVRGDSAAYFCASSRKTGGTYNEQFFGPGTRLTVL.